A single sample is the source of the 4 T cell receptor beta chains below, sequenced in a study of cytomegalovirus exposure and HLA in healthy donors. Vbeta (60) and Jbeta (13) primers were used in the PCR. Produced via immunoSEQ multiplex PCR; TCRdb's table is partial and in-frame only. Of some 200,000 clones in the sample, approximately 79% were seen once. The sequenced sample consisted of PBMCs. These receptors originate from a man aged 45 to 65 in good health and CMV-seronegative.

This chain's CDR3 is CASTPTVNSNEQYF. CDR3 DNA: TGCGCCAGCACCCCGACAGTAAATTCAAACGAGCAGTACTTC. V gene TRBV5-1 combines with J gene TRBJ2-7; D possibly corresponds to TRBD1 (5 bases). In germline, CDR1 is SGHRS, CDR2 YFSETQ. The CDR3 is 14 residues long. Trimming removed 6 bases from V and 5 bases from J, with 18 bases in between.

The gene calls are TRBV19 and TRBJ2-1, with a possible D match to TRBD1 (6 bases). The CDR3 has 14 amino acids. The V gene lost 7 bases and the J gene lost 5 bases, with 15 bases spanning the gap. Per the germline V gene, CDR1 is LNHDA and CDR2 is SQIVND (reference sequence). The CDR3: CASKRSQGHNEQFF. CDR3 nucleotides: TGTGCCAGTAAGCGGTCACAGGGACACAATGAGCAGTTCTTC.

The V call is TRBV7-9, the J call TRBJ1-5; 10 nucleotides line up with TRBD1. Germline CDR1 reads SEHNR; CDR2 reads FQNEAQ (reference sequence). The CDR3 contains 17 residues. The V and J ends lost 6 bases and 3 bases, in that order; junction bases with no gene match: 11. The CDR3 loop is CASSTGTGAFSNQPQHF. The CDR3 DNA follows: TGTGCCAGCAGTACCGGGACAGGGGCTTTTTCCAATCAGCCCCAGCATTTT.

The chain joins TRBV9 to TRBJ1-1, with 9 bases lining up with TRBD1. V gave up 0 bases and J gave up 3 bases; unmatched junction bases: 12. CDR3 length equals 18 residues. Germline CDR1 and CDR2: SGDLS and YYNGEE. The chain's CDR3 is CASSVVGQGMGRDTEAFF. Written as DNA, the CDR3 is TGTGCCAGCAGCGTAGTAGGACAGGGGATGGGGAGGGACACTGAAGCTTTCTTT.